This T cell receptor (beta chain) originates from a study of patients and donors after allogeneic stem cell transplantation. In TCRdb, the RT-PCR reads were re-called with MiXCR into one record per CDR3 protein. The top ten clones hold more than 9% of a sample with about 230,000 distinct CDR3 sequences, roughly 13% of them seen once. The sample holds many counts of this clonotype. CDR1 is GTSNPN and CDR2 is SVGIG in the germline V gene (reference sequence). The CDR3 sequence is 13 residues long. V was clipped by 3 bases and J by 0 bases, with 8 bases between them. V gene TRBV30 combines with J gene TRBJ1-1; no clear D. This TCR derives from a human donor who was either an allogeneic HSCT recipient or a stem cell or donor lymphocyte infusion donor (not recorded which). It is not recorded whose cells these are; they may come from a transplant donor. Sequenced input: blood, either unsorted or a sorted T cell fraction (not recorded which). The CDR3: CAWRRTVNTEAFF. The CDR3, as DNA: TGTGCCTGGAGACGGACGGTGAACACTGAAGCTTTCTTT. The full variable domain, its missing parts supplied by reference TRBV30 and TRBJ1-1, is SQTIHQWPATLVQPVGSPLSLECTVEGTSNPNLYWYRQAAGRGLQLLFYSVGIGQISSEVPQNLSASRPQDRQFILSSKKLLLSDSGFYLCAWRRTVNTEAFFGQGTRLTVV.